This T cell receptor beta chain was retrieved from a study of T cell responses to AZD1222 COVID-19 vaccine. Study results and caveats: Donors were largely white British and mainly female; clonal diversity was possibly underestimated. Repertoires were obtained only post-peak T cell response.

About this clone: Its target is unknown.

Germline values: CDR1 SGHNT, CDR2 YYREEE (reference sequence). The length of the CDR3 is 14 residues. Trimming removed 4 bases from V and 0 bases from J, with 10 bases in between. Sequencing used immunoSEQ multiplex PCR; TCRdb keeps in-frame clones, though not all of them. Of about 100,000 clones detected, around 90% appear once; the ten largest clones hold about 4.5%. This TCR came from an adult in good health. Sequences were derived from peripheral blood, sampled on day 0 of AZD1222 vaccination. The chain is built from TRBV5-4 and TRBJ1-1; D is unclear. In DNA form, the CDR3 reads TGTGCCAGCAGCCGGACGGGCATGAACACTGAAGCTTTCTTT. Its protein is CASSRTGMNTEAFF.